A single sample is the source of the 5 T cell receptor beta chains below, sequenced in a study of cytomegalovirus exposure and HLA in healthy donors. PCR primers comprised 60 Vbeta and 13 Jbeta primers. Sequenced by immunoSEQ multiplex PCR; TCRdb stores in-frame clones only, minus some. The sample shows over 150,000 clones, about four fifths of them seen only once. Sequencing was performed on PBMCs. These receptors came from a girl aged 10 to 17 in good health and CMV-seropositive.

The chain carries TRBV12-5 and TRBJ1-1, with 7 bases aligning to TRBD1. The CDR3 length is 16 residues. The V gene end was trimmed by 4 bases and the J gene end by 3 bases; junction bases not matched to a gene: 11. Germline V lookup: CDR1 LGHNT, CDR2 FRNRAP. The CDR3 DNA reads as TGTGCTAGTGGTTCGGAACAGGGGACATTGTACACTGAAGCTTTCTTT. It encodes CASGSEQGTLYTEAFF.

The chain carries TRBV6-1 and TRBJ2-7; the D is unclear. This CDR3 is built from 15 residues. Trimming took off 0 bases at V and 1 base at J, with 10 bases between the two ends. Germline-derived CDR1 and CDR2 are MNHNS and SASEGT. The CDR3 DNA reads as TGTGCCAGCAGTGAAGCGATGGGCCTTTCCTACGAGCAGTACTTC. Protein: CASSEAMGLSYEQYF.

The J gene is TRBJ2-7, the V gene TRBV5-1; 10 nucleotides line up with TRBD2. This CDR3 comprises 17 residues. Losses at the gene ends were 0 bases for V and 2 bases for J; bases not matched to a gene: 8. Germline CDR1 is SGHRS and CDR2 is YFSETQ. The chain's CDR3 is CASSLAASGSLAYEQYF. In DNA form, the CDR3 reads TGCGCCAGCAGCTTGGCGGCTAGCGGGAGTCTCGCCTACGAGCAGTACTTC.

The J gene is TRBJ1-2, the V gene TRBV28; a weak D match, TRBD1 (5 bases). Trimming shortened V by 3 bases and J by 8 bases, and 22 bases separated the two germline ends. The CDR3 spans 16 residues. CDR1 is MDHEN and CDR2 is SYDVKM in the germline V gene. The CDR3 loop reads CASSFGGTGRFGGYTF. For the CDR3, the DNA is TGTGCCAGCAGTTTCGGCGGGACGGGACGGTTTGGGGGCTACACCTTC.

The V gene is TRBV7-2, the J gene TRBJ2-3; no definite D call. CDR3 length: 12 residues. The germline V gene encodes CDR1 SGHTA and CDR2 FQGNSA. The V end was cut by 5 bases, the J end by 3 bases, with 6 bases between. CDR3 in DNA: TGTGCCAGCAGCCCCACTACAGATACGCAGTATTTT. Encoded protein: CASSPTTDTQYF.